These 29 T cell receptor beta chains share one sample of origin, sequenced in a study of OX40 agonist ivuxolimab in advanced cancers. Sequenced by immunoSEQ multiplex PCR; TCRdb stores in-frame clones only, minus some. Among around 15,000 clones, roughly 77% were seen once, and the ten largest hold around 24%. Sequenced here: CD4+ or CD8+ T cells sorted from blood, sampled in a trial of the OX40 agonist ivuxolimab. The receptors were gathered from an adult with an advanced solid tumor such as melanoma, head and neck, liver or kidney cancer.

The chain links TRBV29-1 to TRBJ2-2; no reliable D call. V shed 4 bases and J shed 0 bases, with 3 bases lying between them. The CDR3 contains 12 residues. Germline CDR1 is SQVTM and CDR2 is ANQGSEA. CDR3 loop: CSVAPNTGELFF. The CDR3 bases are TGCAGCGTTGCACCGAACACCGGGGAGCTGTTTTTT.

The chain combines TRBV9 with TRBJ2-7; possibly TRBD1 or TRBD2 for D (5 bases each). V was trimmed by 3 bases and J by 3 bases, leaving 13 bases between them. Germline CDR1 SGDLS, CDR2 YYNGEE. The CDR3 has 14 amino acids. The DNA for the CDR3 is TGTGCCAGCAGCGCCGGGGCCGGCAGCTACGAGCAGTACTTC. It is translated as CASSAGAGSYEQYF.

This chain uses TRBV7-8 with TRBJ2-7; D might be TRBD1 or TRBD2, each matching 5 bases. V gave up 6 bases and J gave up 1 base, with 16 bases separating them. In germline, CDR1 is SGHVS, CDR2 FQNEAQ. The CDR3 consists of 15 residues. The CDR3 here is CASSAPGPISYEQYF. The CDR3 DNA is TGTGCCAGCAGTGCACCGGGACCGATATCCTACGAGCAGTACTTC.

This clone was seen a handful of times. V usage is TRBV6-4 and J usage is TRBJ2-1, with TRBD2 identical over 8 bases. Germline-derived CDR1 and CDR2 are MRHNA and SNTAGT. V was pared by 2 bases and J by 0 bases, with 12 bases of the junction left unmatched. The CDR3 runs 19 residues. CDR3 DNA sequence: TGTGCCAGCAGTGACACTCCCGGGGGGGGTGCCGGCTCCTACAATGAGCAGTTCTTC. Its protein is CASSDTPGGGAGSYNEQFF.

The rearrangement joins TRBV28 to TRBJ2-7, with a weak D call TRBD1 (6 bases). Trimming cost V 3 bases and J 7 bases, with 19 bases left between them. The germline gives CDR1 MDHEN, CDR2 SYDVKM. There are 15 residues in the CDR3. CDR3 protein: CASSLAGDLVYEQYF. The CDR3 DNA reads TGTGCCAGCAGTTTGGCAGGGGACCTTGTATATGAGCAGTACTTC.

CDR3 in DNA: TGTGCCAGCAGCCCCATGGGAGGGGGTTACAATGAGCAGTTCTTC. It specifies CASSPMGGGYNEQFF. The chain couples TRBV9 to TRBJ2-1; D may be TRBD2 (7 bases). The CDR3 runs to 15 residues. Trimming removed 4 bases from V and 4 bases from J, with 15 bases in between. Germline lookup yields CDR1 SGDLS and CDR2 YYNGEE. The whole variable domain, remainder taken from reference TRBV9 and TRBJ2-1, is DSGVTQTPKHLITATGQRVTLRCSPRSGDLSVYWYQQSLDQGLQFLIQYYNGEERAKGNILERFSAQQFPDLHSELNLSSLELGDSALYFCASSPMGGGYNEQFFGPGTRLTVL.

V and J are TRBV7-8 and TRBJ2-7, with D perhaps matching TRBD1 or TRBD2 (6 bases each). Germline V gene lookup returns CDR1 SGHVS and CDR2 FQNEAQ. V gave up 5 bases and J gave up 5 bases, with 22 bases separating them. This CDR3 comprises 16 residues. This chain's CDR3 is CASSRRGEELWDEQYF. The CDR3 nucleotides read TGTGCCAGCAGCAGGAGGGGGGAGGAGCTTTGGGACGAGCAGTACTTC. The full variable domain, its missing parts supplied by reference TRBV7-8 and TRBJ2-7, is GAGVSQSPRYKVAKRGQDVALRCDPISGHVSLFWYQQALGQGPEFLTYFQNEAQLDKSGLPSDRFFAERPEGSVSTLKIQRTQQEDSAVYLCASSRRGEELWDEQYFGPGTRLTVT.

This sequence joins TRBV7-9 and TRBJ2-7; D is unresolved. Per germline, CDR1 SEHNR and CDR2 FQNEAQ (reference sequence). The V gene lost 3 bases and the J gene lost 5 bases, with 8 bases spanning the gap. This CDR3 is built from 12 residues. The CDR3 here is CASSLATNEQYF. In nucleotides, the CDR3 is TGTGCCAGCAGCTTGGCGACGAACGAGCAGTACTTC.

This clone was seen a few times. The chain links TRBV9 to TRBJ2-1; D gene uncertain. Germline V gene data show CDR1 as SGDLS and CDR2 as YYNGEE. CDR3 size: 12 residues. V lost 2 bases and J 6 bases, leaving 6 bases between the germline ends. The CDR3 sequence: CASSVGPNEQFF. In nucleotides, the CDR3 is TGTGCCAGCAGCGTCGGACCCAATGAGCAGTTCTTC.

The CDR3 is CASSLGGGSPYEQYF. CDR3 nucleotide sequence: TGTGCCAGCAGCTTAGGGGGGGGGAGCCCCTACGAGCAGTACTTC. The chain carries TRBV7-6 and TRBJ2-7; 7 bases are shared with TRBD2. Trimming removed 1 base from V and 2 bases from J; junction bases left unmatched: 5. Germline V gives CDR1 SGHVS, CDR2 FNYEAQ. The CDR3 extends over 15 amino acids.

The chain links TRBV27 to TRBJ2-7, with no clear D. The CDR3 has 14 amino acids. Germline V gene sequence: CDR1 MNHEY, CDR2 SMNVEV (reference sequence). V gave up 2 bases and J gave up 0 bases, with 8 bases separating them. The CDR3 coding sequence is TGTGCCAGCAGTTTAAATTTGGGCTCCTACGAGCAGTACTTC. This translates into CASSLNLGSYEQYF.

The table lists this clone with a few counts. The chain uses TRBV28 and TRBJ2-3; tentative D call: TRBD2 (7 bases). Germline V gives CDR1 MDHEN, CDR2 SYDVKM. Trimming removed 3 bases at V and 1 base at J, with 17 bases between. The CDR3 sequence is 17 residues long. The CDR3 region is CASSFRLGGPGTDTQYF. In DNA form, the CDR3 reads TGTGCCAGCAGTTTCCGTCTGGGGGGGCCGGGCACAGATACGCAGTATTTT. Based on the CDR3 plus reference TRBV28 and TRBJ2-3, the full variable domain is DVKVTQSSRYLVKRTGEKVFLECVQDMDHENMFWYRQDPGLGLRLIYFSYDVKMKEKGDIPEGYSVSREKKERFSLILESASTNQTSMYLCASSFRLGGPGTDTQYFGPGTRLTVL.

This clone was recorded a few times. The chain joins TRBV7-9 to TRBJ1-2; D is uncertain. CDR3 length: 14 residues. Trimming took off 5 bases at V and 2 bases at J, with 12 bases between the two ends. CDR1 SEHNR and CDR2 FQNEAQ come from the germline V gene (reference sequence). The CDR3 loop is CASSPVVGNYGYTF. The CDR3 nucleotides are TGTGCCAGCAGCCCCGTTGTGGGGAACTATGGCTACACCTTC.

This clone occurred once. V is TRBV15 and J is TRBJ2-3; D possibly corresponds to TRBD2 (6 bases). The CDR3 is made up of 16 amino acids. Trimming stripped 4 bases from V and 5 bases from J, with 19 bases between. CDR1 is LNHNV, CDR2 YYDKDF, per germline (reference sequence). In nucleotides, the CDR3 is TGTGCCACCAGCACAACCCCCGGGAGAGAAAGAGATACGCAGTATTTT. Amino acid sequence: CATSTTPGRERDTQYF. Using reference TRBV15 and TRBJ2-3 for the parts outside the CDR3, the full variable domain is DAMVIQNPRYQVTQFGKPVTLSCSQTLNHNVMYWYQQKSSQAPKLLFHYYDKDFNNEADTPDNFQSRRPNTSFCFLDIRSPGLGDTAMYLCATSTTPGRERDTQYFGPGTRLTVL.

This chain links TRBV27 with TRBJ2-1, with TRBD2 matching 9 bases. The CDR3 runs to 16 residues. The J segment lost 6 bases and the V segment lost 1 base, leaving 7 bases of the junction unmatched. Per the germline V gene, CDR1 is MNHEY and CDR2 is SMNVEV (reference sequence). The DNA of the CDR3 is TGTGCCAGCAGTTTATTACTAGCGGGCGACCCCAATGAGCAGTTCTTC. Translating it yields CASSLLLAGDPNEQFF.

This chain connects TRBV13 to TRBJ2-1, with D perhaps matching TRBD1 or TRBD2 (5 bases each). Germline CDR1 reads PRHDT; CDR2 reads FYEKMQ (reference sequence). V was shortened by 4 bases and J by 4 bases, with 14 bases between the two germline ends. The CDR3 length is 15 residues. The DNA for the CDR3 is TGTGCCAGCAGCTGGGGGAGCGCCTCTTACAATGAGCAGTTCTTC. It specifies CASSWGSASYNEQFF.

The rearrangement uses TRBV7-2 and TRBJ2-1; 12 bases are shared with TRBD2. The CDR3 has 13 amino acids. The V gene's germline CDR1 is SGHTA and CDR2 FQGNSA. Losses at the gene ends were 2 bases for V and 10 bases for J; bases not matched to a gene: 0. The CDR3 sequence: CASSLTSGREQFF. In DNA form, the CDR3 reads TGTGCCAGCAGCTTAACTAGCGGGAGGGAGCAGTTCTTC.

J is TRBJ1-1 and V is TRBV6-6; 9 bases are shared with TRBD1. The CDR3 is made up of 14 amino acids. Trimming took 7 bases from V and 3 from J; bases not matched to a gene: 6. Germline V CDR1 and CDR2: MNHNY, SVGAGI (reference sequence). The CDR3 nucleotides read TGTGCCAGCACCCAGACAGGGGGACACACTGAAGCTTTCTTT. Translated, it gives CASTQTGGHTEAFF.

This clone was counted a few times. The V and J genes are TRBV7-6 and TRBJ1-1; maybe TRBD1 (5 bases). Trimming cost V 4 bases and J 7 bases, with 22 bases left between them. Germline-derived CDR1 and CDR2 are SGHVS and FNYEAQ. The CDR3 sequence is 16 residues long. The CDR3 protein is CASSSPDSGDFSEAFF. The CDR3 DNA is TGTGCCAGCAGCTCCCCCGATTCTGGGGACTTCAGTGAAGCTTTCTTT.

This chain joins TRBV29-1 and TRBJ2-7; TRBD1 is a possible D gene (5 bases). Trimming pared 6 bases from V and 4 bases from J, leaving 19 bases between. The CDR3 totals 14 residues. Germline CDR1 is SQVTM and CDR2 is ANQGSEA. The DNA for the CDR3 is TGCAGCGTGGAAACGGCAGGGCGGATATACGAGCAGTACTTC. Its protein product is CSVETAGRIYEQYF.

This clone appeared a single time. The rearrangement links TRBV13 to TRBJ2-7; D could derive from TRBD1 or TRBD2 (5 bases each). CDR1 and CDR2 (germline): PRHDT, FYEKMQ (reference sequence). CDR3 size: 16 residues. Trimming stripped 5 bases from V and 0 bases from J, with 17 bases between. The CDR3 reads CASSGGRELGSYEQYF. The CDR3 DNA reads as TGTGCCAGCAGCGGGGGAAGGGAGTTGGGCTCCTACGAGCAGTACTTC.

This clone was observed a few times. The rearrangement uses TRBV11-2 and TRBJ2-1; possible D gene TRBD2, 6 bases. Between the trimmed V and J ends, which lost 3 bases and 0 bases, there was a span of 9 bases. The germline V gene encodes CDR1 SGHAT and CDR2 FQNNGV. This CDR3 region has 15 residues. Here the CDR3 DNA reads TGTGCCAGCAGCTTTAGCGGCGGCTCCTACAATGAGCAGTTCTTC. Translation gives CASSFSGGSYNEQFF.

V is TRBV10-2 and J is TRBJ2-5, with D perhaps matching TRBD1 (5 bases). Germline CDR1 and CDR2: WSHSY and SAAADI. With 3 bases removed from V and 3 bases from J, the gap between germline ends came to 8 bases. The CDR3 is 13 amino acids. CDR3: CASSDVGEETQYF. In DNA form, the CDR3 reads TGCGCCAGCAGTGATGTAGGGGAAGAGACCCAGTACTTC.

The rearrangement joins TRBV4-1 to TRBJ1-5, with D unresolved. This CDR3 spans 13 amino acids. Deletions cut 5 bases from V and 6 bases from J, with 11 bases between. CDR1 and CDR2 (germline): MGHRA, YSYEKL. The CDR3 reads CASSALWSQPQHF. The CDR3 DNA sequence: TGCGCCAGCAGCGCCCTTTGGAGTCAGCCCCAGCATTTT.

This rearrangement joins TRBV6-5 to TRBJ2-5, with 9 bases identical to TRBD2. The V segment lost 4 bases and the J segment 0 bases; nucleotides outside the gene matches: 6. Per germline, CDR1 MNHEY and CDR2 SVGAGI. The CDR3 is 16 amino acids. The CDR3 region is CASSSSGERYQETQYF. CDR3 nucleotide sequence: TGTGCCAGCAGTTCTAGCGGGGAAAGGTACCAAGAGACCCAGTACTTC.

J is TRBJ1-3 and V is TRBV5-1; D gene uncertain. V lost 4 bases, J lost 0 bases, and 11 bases lay in between. The CDR3 has 15 residues. Germline-derived CDR1 and CDR2 are SGHRS and YFSETQ. The CDR3 region is CASSGETYSGNTIYF. The CDR3 bases are TGCGCCAGCAGCGGCGAGACTTACTCTGGAAACACCATATATTTT.

The rearrangement joins TRBV6-4 to TRBJ2-1; TRBD2 agrees at 16 bases. The CDR3 length is 18 residues. CDR1 and CDR2 from the germline V gene are MRHNA and SNTAGT. V gave up 6 bases and J gave up 1 base; unmatched junction bases: 6. The CDR3 sequence is CASRGGLAGGPSYNEQFF. The CDR3 DNA sequence: TGTGCCAGCAGGGGGGGACTAGCGGGAGGGCCGTCCTACAATGAGCAGTTCTTC.

V usage is TRBV11-2 and J usage is TRBJ1-1, with TRBD1 as a possible D gene (5 bases). Deletions cut 3 bases from V and 0 bases from J, with 17 bases between. This CDR3 region has 17 residues. Germline-derived CDR1 and CDR2 are SGHAT and FQNNGV. CDR3 amino acids: CASSLLGRDPMNTEAFF. The DNA of the CDR3 is TGTGCCAGCAGCTTGTTGGGACGGGACCCCATGAACACTGAAGCTTTCTTT.

This chain links TRBV11-1 with TRBJ2-7; TRBD1 is a possible D gene (5 bases). V was trimmed by 5 bases and J by 5 bases, leaving 19 bases between them. Per germline, CDR1 SGHAT and CDR2 FQDESV (reference sequence). The CDR3 has 15 residues. The CDR3 loop is CASSRVLIATDEQYF. CDR3 in DNA: TGTGCCAGCAGCCGAGTACTAATCGCGACAGACGAGCAGTACTTC.